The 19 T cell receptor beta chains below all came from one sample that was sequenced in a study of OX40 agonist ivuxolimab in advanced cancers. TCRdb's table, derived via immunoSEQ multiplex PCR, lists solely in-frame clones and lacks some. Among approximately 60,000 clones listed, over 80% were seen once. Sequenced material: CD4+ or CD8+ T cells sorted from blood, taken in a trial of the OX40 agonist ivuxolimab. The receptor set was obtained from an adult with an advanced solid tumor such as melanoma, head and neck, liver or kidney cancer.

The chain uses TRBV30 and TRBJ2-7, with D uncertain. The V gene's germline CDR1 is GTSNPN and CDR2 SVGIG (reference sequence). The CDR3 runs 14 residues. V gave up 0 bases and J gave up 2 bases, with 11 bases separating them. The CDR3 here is CAWSVAAPTYEQYF. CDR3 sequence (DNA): TGTGCCTGGAGTGTGGCAGCGCCTACCTACGAGCAGTACTTC.

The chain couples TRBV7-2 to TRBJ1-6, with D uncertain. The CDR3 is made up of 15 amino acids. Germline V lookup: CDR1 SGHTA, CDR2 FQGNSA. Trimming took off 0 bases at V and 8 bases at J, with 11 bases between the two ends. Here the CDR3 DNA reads TGTGCCAGCAGCTTAGCCTGGACGGCTGATTCACCCCTCCACTTT. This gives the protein CASSLAWTADSPLHF.

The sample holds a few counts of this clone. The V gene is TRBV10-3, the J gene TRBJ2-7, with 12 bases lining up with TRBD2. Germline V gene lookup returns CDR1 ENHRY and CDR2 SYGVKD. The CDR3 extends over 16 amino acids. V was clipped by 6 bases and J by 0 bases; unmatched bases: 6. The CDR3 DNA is TGTGCCATCAGAACTAGCGGGGGGTTGCACTCCTACGAGCAGTACTTC. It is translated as CAIRTSGGLHSYEQYF.

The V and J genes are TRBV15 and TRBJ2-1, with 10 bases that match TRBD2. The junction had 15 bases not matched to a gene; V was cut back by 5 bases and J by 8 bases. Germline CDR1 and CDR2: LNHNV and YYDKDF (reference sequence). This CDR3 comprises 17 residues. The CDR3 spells CATSARTSGYRGHEQFF. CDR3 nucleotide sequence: TGTGCCACCAGCGCCCGGACTAGCGGTTATAGGGGCCATGAGCAGTTCTTC.

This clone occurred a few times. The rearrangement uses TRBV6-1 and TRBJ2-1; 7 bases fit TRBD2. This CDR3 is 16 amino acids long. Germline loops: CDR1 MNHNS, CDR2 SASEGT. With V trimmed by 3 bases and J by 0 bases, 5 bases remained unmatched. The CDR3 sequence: CASSESGGGSYNEQFF. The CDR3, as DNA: TGTGCCAGCAGTGAGAGCGGCGGGGGCTCCTACAATGAGCAGTTCTTC.

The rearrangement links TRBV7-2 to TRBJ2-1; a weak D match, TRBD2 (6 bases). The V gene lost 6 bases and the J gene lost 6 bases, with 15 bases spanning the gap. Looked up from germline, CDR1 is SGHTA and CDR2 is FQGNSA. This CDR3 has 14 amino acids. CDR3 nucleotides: TGTGCCAGCAGTGTGTCCTCCGGGGGCAATGAGCAGTTCTTC. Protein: CASSVSSGGNEQFF.

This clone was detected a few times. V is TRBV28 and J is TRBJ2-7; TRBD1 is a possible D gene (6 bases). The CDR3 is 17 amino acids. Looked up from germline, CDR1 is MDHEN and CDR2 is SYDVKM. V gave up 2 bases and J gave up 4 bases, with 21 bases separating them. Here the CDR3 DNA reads TGTGCCAGCAGTTTAACTGCAAGGACAGTGGGTCGATACGAGCAGTACTTC. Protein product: CASSLTARTVGRYEQYF.

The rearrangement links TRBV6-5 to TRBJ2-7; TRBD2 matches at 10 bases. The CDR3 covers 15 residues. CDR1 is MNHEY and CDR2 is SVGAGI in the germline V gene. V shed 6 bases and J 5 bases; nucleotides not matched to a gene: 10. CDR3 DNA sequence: TGTGCCAGCAGCCCCCCGCTAGCGGGAGTCAACGAGCAGTACTTC. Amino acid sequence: CASSPPLAGVNEQYF.

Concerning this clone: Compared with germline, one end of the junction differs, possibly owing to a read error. In DNA form, the CDR3 reads TGTGCCAGCAGCCAACAACCTAGCGGGAGGGCCGGGGGGGAGGTGAACTTC. As protein: CASSQQPSGRAGGEVNF. The chain couples TRBV4-2 to TRBJ2-5, with 12 bases fitting TRBD2. CDR1 LGHNA and CDR2 YNFKEQ come from the germline V gene. The CDR3 spans 17 residues.

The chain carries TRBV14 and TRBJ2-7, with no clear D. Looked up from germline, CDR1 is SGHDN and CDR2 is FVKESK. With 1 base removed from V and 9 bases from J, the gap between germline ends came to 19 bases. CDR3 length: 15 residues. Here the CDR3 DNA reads TGTGCCAGCAGCCAAGGAACCGGGCGGCGGTCCGGGCAGTACTTC. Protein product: CASSQGTGRRSGQYF.

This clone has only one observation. The CDR3 DNA reads as TGTGCCACCAACCCGACGGGGGGTCCGAATAATTCACCCCTCCACTTT. Translating it yields CATNPTGGPNNSPLHF. This sequence joins TRBV7-2 and TRBJ1-6; the D gene is possibly TRBD1 (5 bases). Germline V gene sequence: CDR1 SGHTA, CDR2 FQGNSA. Deletions cut 10 bases from V and 5 bases from J, with 21 bases between. The CDR3 is made up of 16 amino acids.

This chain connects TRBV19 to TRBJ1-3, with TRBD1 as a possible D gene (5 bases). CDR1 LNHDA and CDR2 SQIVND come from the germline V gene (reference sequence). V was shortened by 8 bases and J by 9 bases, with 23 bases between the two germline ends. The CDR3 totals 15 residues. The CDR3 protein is CASHQGFGFRGTIYF. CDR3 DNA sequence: TGTGCCAGTCACCAAGGTTTCGGCTTTAGGGGCACCATATATTTT. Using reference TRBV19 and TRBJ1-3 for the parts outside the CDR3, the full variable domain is DGGITQSPKYLFRKEGQNVTLSCEQNLNHDAMYWYRQDPGQGLRLIYYSQIVNDFQKGDIAEGYSVSREKKESFPLTVTSAQKNPTAFYLCASHQGFGFRGTIYFGEGSWLTVV.

In DNA, the CDR3 is TGCGCCAGCAGTTTTTATAGCGGTAGCTCCTACAATGAGCAGTTCTTC. It yields the protein CASSFYSGSSYNEQFF. This rearrangement joins TRBV5-1 to TRBJ2-1, with a weak D call TRBD2 (6 bases). Germline-derived CDR1 and CDR2 are SGHRS and YFSETQ. V was trimmed by 5 bases and J by 0 bases, leaving 15 bases between them. This CDR3 spans 16 amino acids.

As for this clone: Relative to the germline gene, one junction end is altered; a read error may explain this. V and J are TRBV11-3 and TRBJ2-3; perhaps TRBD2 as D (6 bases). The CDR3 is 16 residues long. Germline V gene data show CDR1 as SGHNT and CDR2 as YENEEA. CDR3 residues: CASSLGGRSSTDTQYF. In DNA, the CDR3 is TGTGCCAGCAGTTTAGGAGGGAGGTCTAGCACAGATACGCAGTATTTT.

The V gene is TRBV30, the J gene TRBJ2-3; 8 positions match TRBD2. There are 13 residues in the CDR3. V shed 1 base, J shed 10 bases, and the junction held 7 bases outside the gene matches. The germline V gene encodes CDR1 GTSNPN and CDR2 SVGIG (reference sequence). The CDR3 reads CAWSGGTSGAQYF. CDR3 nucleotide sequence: TGTGCCTGGAGTGGGGGGACTAGTGGTGCGCAGTATTTT.

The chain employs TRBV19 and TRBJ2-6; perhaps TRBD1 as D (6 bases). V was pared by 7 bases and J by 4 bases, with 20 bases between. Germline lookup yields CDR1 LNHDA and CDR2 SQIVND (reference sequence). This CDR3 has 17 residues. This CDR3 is CASTPRGGAYGANVLTF. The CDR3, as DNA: TGTGCCAGTACCCCTCGTGGGGGCGCGTACGGGGCCAACGTCCTGACTTTC.

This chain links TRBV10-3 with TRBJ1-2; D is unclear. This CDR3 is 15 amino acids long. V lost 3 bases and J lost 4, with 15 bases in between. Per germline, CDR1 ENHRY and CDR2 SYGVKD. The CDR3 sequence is CAISDTVQSGYGYTF. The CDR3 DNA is TGTGCCATCAGTGATACAGTTCAGAGTGGCTATGGCTACACCTTC.

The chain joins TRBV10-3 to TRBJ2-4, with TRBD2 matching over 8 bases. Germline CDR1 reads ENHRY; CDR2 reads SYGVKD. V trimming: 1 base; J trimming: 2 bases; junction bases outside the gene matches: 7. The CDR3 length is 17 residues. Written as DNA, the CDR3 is TGTGCCATCAGTGAGTACTTTCTAGCGGGCACCAAAAACATTCAGTACTTC. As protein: CAISEYFLAGTKNIQYF.

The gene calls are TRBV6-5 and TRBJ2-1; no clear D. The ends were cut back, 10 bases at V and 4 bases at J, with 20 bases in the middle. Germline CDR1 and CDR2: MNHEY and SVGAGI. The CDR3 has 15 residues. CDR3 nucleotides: TGTGCCACCTGGAGACCCGACTCGCATTACAATGAGCAGTTCTTC. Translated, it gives CATWRPDSHYNEQFF.